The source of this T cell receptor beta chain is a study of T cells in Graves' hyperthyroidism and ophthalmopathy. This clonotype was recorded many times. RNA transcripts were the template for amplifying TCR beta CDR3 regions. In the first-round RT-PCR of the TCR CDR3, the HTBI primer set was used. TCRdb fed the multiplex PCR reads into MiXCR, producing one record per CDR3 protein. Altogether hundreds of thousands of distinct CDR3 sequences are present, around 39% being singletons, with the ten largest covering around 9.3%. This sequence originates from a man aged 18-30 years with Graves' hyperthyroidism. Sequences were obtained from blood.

CDR3 sequence reads: CASSPGQALQPQHF. In DNA form, the CDR3 reads TGTGCCAGCAGTCCGGGACAGGCACTTCAGCCCCAGCATTTT. The V and J genes are TRBV12-3 or TRBV12-4 and TRBJ1-5; TRBD1 aligns across 8 bases. CDR3 length: 14 amino acids. With V trimmed by 5 bases and J by 6 bases, 6 bases remained unmatched.